This record concerns one T cell receptor beta chain sequence. The target antigen is unknown. Each of the donors was a healthy bone marrow donor. At the time of sampling, donors were nominally healthy, though unrecorded immune exposures were likely. Germline assignment: CDR1 MNHEY and CDR2 SMNVEV (reference sequence). Germline trimming cut 5 bases from V and 4 bases from J; bases unmatched to any gene: 7. The CDR3 loop spans 16 amino acids. The data are from a study of cytomegalovirus exposure and HLA in healthy donors. Study-wide points: Overall, 164 TCR beta chains were annotated as cytomegalovirus-associated. For most TCR beta V segments, an earlier analysis put the productive rate at about 90% or about 30% of the time.

It was with 60 Vbeta and 13 Jbeta primers that the PCR ran. TCRdb's copy holds only in-frame clones and misses some; the assay was immunoSEQ multiplex PCR. The table includes approximately 170,000 clones, 81% detected once. Sequencing was done on a sample of PBMCs. The receptor's source is a man aged 50 to 59 in good health and CMV-seropositive. The gene calls are TRBV27 and TRBJ2-1, with 11 bases that match TRBD1. DNA of the CDR3: TGTGCCAGCAGTATAACCGGGACAGGGGGATACAATGAGCAGTTCTTC. Translation gives CASSITGTGGYNEQFF.